This T cell receptor (beta chain) comes out of a study of T cells after yellow fever vaccination. Overall study: Low-cell-number fractions underwent preparation using SMART-Seq v4 Ultra Low Input.

A process of 5'RACE template switching, which added a universal primer site and UMIs, was used to make TCR cDNA. TCRdb reanalysed the 5' RACE reads using MiXCR and keeps one entry per CDR3 protein. The sample records around 150,000 distinct CDR3 sequences, 6% to 7.5% being singletons. With regard to this clonotype: Its antigen is not known.

Findings and limits, study-wide: In post-booster samples, most primary-vaccination clones reappeared (about 97% CD4, 88% CD8).

V shed 7 bases and J shed 7 bases, with 18 bases lying between them. Germline V gene data show CDR1 as KGHDR and CDR2 as SFDVKD. The CDR3 is made up of 14 amino acids. The rearrangement uses TRBV24-1 and TRBJ1-2; unclear D gene. Sequences were derived from CD4+ T cells sorted from PBMCs, sampled less than 6 days after the first yellow fever vaccination. The source is a man younger than 35 who received the YFV17D yellow fever vaccine. The CDR3 here is CATSLRSGAFGYTF. For the CDR3, the DNA is TGTGCCACCAGCCTCAGGTCCGGAGCGTTTGGCTACACCTTC.